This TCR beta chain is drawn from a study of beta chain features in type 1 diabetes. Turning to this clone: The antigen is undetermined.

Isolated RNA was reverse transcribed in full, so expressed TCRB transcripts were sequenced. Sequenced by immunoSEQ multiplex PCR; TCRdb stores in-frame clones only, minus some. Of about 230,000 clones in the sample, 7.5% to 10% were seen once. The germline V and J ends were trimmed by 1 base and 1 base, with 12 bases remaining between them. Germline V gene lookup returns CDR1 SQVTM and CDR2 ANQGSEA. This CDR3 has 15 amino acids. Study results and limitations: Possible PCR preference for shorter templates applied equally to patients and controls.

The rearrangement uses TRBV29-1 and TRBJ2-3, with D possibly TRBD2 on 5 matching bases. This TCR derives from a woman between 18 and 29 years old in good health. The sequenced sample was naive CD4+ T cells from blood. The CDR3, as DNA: TGCAGCGTTGAAGTTCCGGGGAAGGGCACAGATACGCAGTATTTT. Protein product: CSVEVPGKGTDTQYF.